The TCR beta chain under discussion was sequenced for a study of beta chain features in type 1 diabetes. Once sorted, every population was more than 98% pure. Germline CDR1 and CDR2: SGHVS and FNYEAQ. The CDR3 spans 13 residues. V shed 5 bases and J shed 5 bases, with 12 bases lying between them. Whole-study results and caveats: VDJ junctions from type 1 diabetes patients carried fewer insertions and larger deletions.

Ten or more counts support this clone. Its antigen is not identified. Investigators reverse transcribed all isolated RNA, so they sequenced expressed TCRB transcripts. Repertoires were generated with immunoSEQ multiplex PCR, while TCRdb's copy carries only in-frame clones and drops some. The sample has about 45,000 clones, roughly half seen once; the top ten hold roughly 2.1%. The origin of this receptor is a woman between 18 and 30 years old in good health. Sequenced sample: Tregs from blood. The J gene is TRBJ2-5, the V gene TRBV7-6; D perhaps matches TRBD2 (5 bases). The CDR3: CASSLSRGETQYF. The CDR3 DNA reads TGTGCCAGCAGCCTCAGCCGCGGGGAGACCCAGTACTTC. Full variable domain (rest looked up from reference TRBV7-6 and TRBJ2-5): GAGVSQSPRYKVTKRGQDVALRCDPISGHVSLYWYRQALGQGPEFLTYFNYEAQQDKSGLPNDRFSAERPEGSISTLTIQRTEQRDSAMYRCASSLSRGETQYFGPGTRLLVL.